The T cell receptor (beta chain) described here comes from a study of cytomegalovirus exposure and HLA in healthy donors (dated 2017 in TCRdb). Study-wide context: An earlier analysis of approximately 640 of the donors reported approximately 300 Gb of sequence data and around 110 million unique TCR beta sequences from 150 million to 200 million T cells. Approximately 330 gigabases of sequencing data and 75 million to 85 million unique TCR sequences made up an early release that covered nearly 650 HLA-typed donors. The genetic ancestry cluster associated with self-reported Caucasian donors included about four fifths of the roughly 380 genotyped donors. The aim of the study was to test whether cataloging public T cell receptors could identify signatures of past pathogen exposure. Using immunosequencing, the study profiled T cell repertoires from fewer than 700 subjects and related those repertoires to cytomegalovirus serostatus. Besides the first cohort of roughly 700 subjects, a separate validation cohort made up of over 100 different subjects was used. High-throughput TCR immunosequencing, statistical association of individual TCRs with disease status, and machine learning were combined to predict cytomegalovirus infection status. A later analysis re-analyzed previously published TCR beta repertoires from 600 to 850 donors and added high-resolution HLA genotyping to study TCR occurrence patterns. The later analysis used no new phenotypic data to find candidate immune exposures, relying instead on TCR beta sequences and their occurrence across donors. An earlier analysis of more than 450 of the donors used high-throughput TCR beta sequencing to judge whether each TCR beta V gene segment behaved as functional or pseudogenic. Donor age, sex, ethnicity and CMV serostatus were collected together with the repertoire data. A later genetic analysis took genome-wide SNP genotypes for about three fifths of the 666 donors and used that subset as a discovery cohort. All discovery cohort repertoires had been generated using a single sequencing platform. HLA typing covered class I and class II loci at four-digit resolution. Typing coverage differed by locus: A, B, C, DRB1 and DQB1 were typed in roughly 620-640 donors, DQA1 in about 560, DPA1 in 600 to 610, and DPB1 in just under 490. A few DR-DQ haplotypes were treated as single units for association and clustering because of strong linkage in the cohort. Across 398 genotyped donors of the cohort, an average of about 250,000 unique TCR beta nucleotide sequences per donor were sequenced, and approximately 19% of those sequences were non-productive. Paper-wide results and their limitations: An earlier analysis of around 500 of the donors showed that most TCR beta V segments appeared in productive rearrangements either about 87% or about 30% of the time, which broadly matched IMGT annotations. In a later genetic analysis, fewer N-insertions in productive TCRs were reported among donors in an Asian-associated ancestry cluster than the roughly 670-donor mean. In this cohort, only TCR beta chains were sequenced, and detectable features were limited by the absence of alpha or paired-chain data. A further reported finding was that TCR beta sequences accurately predicted the HLA-A and HLA-B alleles for most subjects in the first cohort. In vitro tests confirmed that three of the cytomegalovirus-associated TCR beta chains recognize cytomegalovirus antigens. HLA typing was unavailable for some donors at each locus, so association tests used only the typed subset. The earlier analysis of about 600 of the donors excluded some 16 rarely observed V segments, including chromosome 9 orphons, because counts were too low. Some IMGT-functional V segments, including TRBV6-2 and TRBV6-3, could not be told apart with the 87-base-pair reads, so those segments were excluded. According to a later analysis, parvovirus B19, influenza, CMV and Epstein-Barr virus appeared linked to several top co-occurrence clusters. Correlated functional status among segregating V segments might be attributable to linkage disequilibrium, but an unknown experimental factor could not be ruled out. The sequencing pipeline was judged likely to have produced a cluster of highly shared sequence variants as a technical artifact. Most TCR sequences were seen in very few donors, while some public TCRs were found in many individuals. Immune exposure information for the cohort was limited to CMV serostatus. V-gene and J-gene trimming of TCR beta chains was associated with a missense DCLRE1C variant in a later genetic analysis, and the association was replicated in an independent cohort. The presence/absence analyses assumed that sequencing depth was roughly uniform across donors, and that assumption may not be true. In the study, around 150 TCR beta chains were listed as associated with cytomegalovirus. In a later analysis, most CMV-associated TCR beta chains were found to appear HLA-restricted, with HLA associations seemingly driven largely by CMV exposure. It was suggested by the authors that the approach could potentially be generalized to other disease states and immunological phenotypes. Compared with equally common non-associated chains, HLA-associated TCR beta chains in a later analysis were more clonally expanded and had lower generation probabilities. According to a later analysis, TCR association rates differed among HLA loci, with DRB1 alleles showing the most associated TCRs and HLA-C alleles showing the fewest. Cytomegalovirus status was reported to be diagnosed by the classifier with high specificity and sensitivity in both the original and validation cohorts. Assigning TCR associations to individual alleles was difficult when HLA alleles, especially DR and DQ, strongly co-occurred. Specific HLA alleles were associated with 15,000 to 20,000 TCR beta sequences at a false discovery rate of 0.05 in a later analysis.

The cohort comprised some 730 healthy bone marrow donors. All cohort members were sampled while nominally healthy, although unrecorded immune exposures were likely present. The donor tested CMV seropositive, placing the donor among the roughly 300 seropositive members of the cohort. Each donor provided a peripheral blood sample, and peripheral blood mononuclear cells were used for TCR beta sequencing. The Qiagen DNeasy Blood Extraction Kit was used to extract genomic DNA from the blood cell samples. CDR1 and CDR2 are drawn from the germline V gene (reference sequence): MNHEY, SMNVEV. The CDR3 has 18 amino acids, counting the end cysteine and phenylalanine. This entry keeps only the CDR3 DNA: 54 bases, framed from base 1. Trimming at the junction amounts to 2 bases on V and 3 bases on J, and the germline ends lie 19 bases apart. A word on this clone: Its target antigen remains unknown. No much larger clone is present one base from it, and per-base qualities are unavailable.

The method was the immunoSEQ multiplex PCR assay. A mixture of 60 forward primers for TCR Vbeta segments and 13 reverse primers for TCR Jbeta segments was used in the multiplex PCR. The CDR3 region of rearranged TCR beta genes was amplified from genomic DNA by a multiplex PCR assay. The Illumina HiSeq System was used to sequence the amplified TCR beta libraries as 87-base-pair reads. On the authors' methods: A later analysis counted about 80 million unique TCR beta chains across the 666 repertoires, and around 9.9 million of these chains were shared by at least two donors. Raw reads were error-corrected and collapsed into unique sequences with a nearest-neighbor algorithm that merged closely related sequences to remove PCR and sequencing errors. V, D and J gene segments were assigned by aligning CDR3 sequences to IMGT reference sequences. For a sequence to be retained, a match of at least six nucleotides was required to both a V gene segment and a J gene segment. Rearrangements were called productive when the CDR3 lacked stop codons and stayed in frame with V and J; all others were non-productive. Following IMGT convention, CDR3 was defined as the stretch from the second conserved V-encoded cysteine to the conserved J-encoded phenylalanine. In an earlier analysis of just under 600 of the donors, sequences lacking an unambiguous match to a single V gene segment were excluded. In an earlier analysis of 587 of the donors, a V segment was called functional when productive rearrangements were above 56.7%, and segregating when the standard deviation between donors exceeded 5%. To diagnose cytomegalovirus status from the catalog of TCR beta chain sequences, a statistical classification framework was built. In a later analysis, V and J genes were assigned by comparing TCR nucleotide sequences against IMGT/GENE-DB human TR gene sequences. A later analysis assigned CDR3 sequences and most-parsimonious VDJ recombination scenarios with the TCRdist pipeline. In a later analysis, each TCR beta chain was defined by its CDR3 amino acid sequence together with its V-gene family, and reads without a unique V-gene family were excluded. As a way to deal with suspected cross-contamination and a sequencing artifact, a later analysis dropped hundreds of nucleotide sequences that were highly shared and had low generation probability. A later analysis calculated a clonal expansion index for each public chain from normalized within-repertoire ranks of inferred template counts. A later analysis computed generation probabilities with a VDJ recombination model fitted to out-of-frame rearrangements, and checked the results against IGoR. A later analysis scored TCR-TCR, TCR-HLA and TCR-CMV co-occurrence with hypergeometric tests, applying a repertoire-size bias correction to TCR pairs. A later analysis estimated false discovery rates by permuting HLA or CMV assignments 20 times. In a later analysis, co-occurring TCRs were grouped with DBSCAN, and TCRdist sequence similarity was added when clustering was performed within HLA-allele-positive subsets. Repertoires with fewer than 30,000 or more than 120,000 public chains, plus five repertoires with anomalous nucleotide sharing, were excluded from co-occurrence clustering. The immuneACCESS repertoire file appears here via TCRdb, limited to in-frame rearrangements. These files lack a portion of the clones; in checked studies, under half of the deficit traces to unresolved V genes, and the cause of the others is not known. From that table come the V and J calls and clone size; the DNA was used to work out D and trimming. Across this sample there are 100,000 to 150,000 clones, with 70% to 85% seen only once. The ten largest account for 4% of the sample.

The chain is assembled from TRBV27 and TRBJ2-2; TRBD1 is a possible D gene, resting on 7 matching bases. The origin of this receptor is a man aged 35-49 years in good health and CMV-seropositive. Sequenced sample: PBMCs. The sequenced DNA is TGTGCCAGCAGTTTAATTGGAGGGAAGGGGGCTTACACCGGGGAGCTGTTTTTT. This encodes CASSLIGGKGAYTGELFF.